This T cell receptor beta chain was captured in a study of T-cell memory formation after mild COVID-19. CDR3 length equals 14 residues. V was clipped by 6 bases and J by 3 bases, with 14 bases between them. Per germline, CDR1 SGHNT and CDR2 YYREEE (reference sequence). MiXCR, run by TCRdb on the 5' RACE reads, gives a single entry per CDR3 protein. The data show roughly 47,000 distinct CDR3 sequences, about 7.3% seen once. This chain uses TRBV5-4 with TRBJ2-3; TRBD2 might be the D (5 bases). This TCR was recovered from a man aged 18 to 29 who had mild COVID-19 (a few samples of this study predate the infection). Cell type and time point are not known. The sample consisted of PBMCs or a T cell subset sorted from them (not recorded which). The CDR3: CASTTGYWTDTQYF. CDR3 sequence (DNA): TGTGCCAGCACCACGGGGTACTGGACAGATACGCAGTATTTT.